The clone carrying this TCR beta chain was recorded once. This record comes from a study of T cell changes during pregnancy in multiple sclerosis. The method was immunoSEQ multiplex PCR; TCRdb's version includes in-frame clones alone and lacks a portion of them. The repertoire holds 40,000 to 45,000 clones, with approximately 92% as singletons. The sequencing here drew on CD4+ T cells from peripheral blood mononuclear cells, taken before pregnancy. The source of this sequence is a female donor with multiple sclerosis, enrolled in a pregnancy study.

CDR3 residues: CASSQGDEQYF. Here the CDR3 DNA reads TGTGCCAGCAGCCAAGGGGACGAGCAGTACTTC. The V and J genes are TRBV11-1 and TRBJ2-7; D is perhaps TRBD1 (5 bases). The germline CDR1 and CDR2 sequences are SGHAT and FQDESV (reference sequence). Trimming cost V 5 bases and J 5 bases, with 7 bases left between them. The CDR3 sequence is 11 residues long.